These T cell receptor beta chains were read from a single sample in a study of shared clonotypes between healthy human individuals. Measured with immunoSEQ multiplex PCR; TCRdb has only the in-frame clones, and not every one. The data contain fewer than 1 million clones, around 96% of them seen just once; the ten biggest clones take up about 0.21%. The sequenced sample was naive CD8+ T cells sorted from blood. Every receptor here comes from a man aged 25 to 40 in good health. Both conserved end residues are part of each CDR3. A D gene is named only where the DNA matches it firmly. The size of a clone is reported for some rows only, either as once, few or many, or as a class for expanded clones.

CDR3aa	CDR3nt	abundance	v_gene	j_gene	d_gene	len
CASSLPGVNTEAFF	TGTGCCAGCAGCTTGCCCGGGGTGAACACTGAAGCTTTCTTT	NA	TRBV5-4	TRBJ1-1	NA	14
CASSYQGQRSYNEQFF	TGTGCCAGCAGCTACCAAGGGCAGCGCTCCTACAATGAGCAGTTCTTC	NA	TRBV7-8	TRBJ2-1	NA	16
CASSYTGELFF	TGTGCCAGCAGTTACACCGGGGAGCTGTTTTTT	once	TRBV9	TRBJ2-2	NA	11
CASSLTGDLYGYTF	TGTGCCAGCAGCTTAACGGGAGACCTCTATGGCTACACCTTC	NA	TRBV11-2	TRBJ1-2	NA	14
CASSVHGTAYEQYF	TGTGCCAGCAGCGTGCATGGGACAGCCTACGAGCAGTACTTC	NA	TRBV11-2	TRBJ2-7	TRBD1	14
CASSEAGTPYEQYF	TGTGCCAGCAGTGAAGCGGGCACCCCCTACGAGCAGTACTTC	NA	TRBV6-1	TRBJ2-7	NA	14
CASSLVGAYEQYF	TGTGCCAGCAGCCTCGTGGGGGCCTACGAGCAGTACTTC	NA	TRBV7-8	TRBJ2-7	NA	13
CASSSWDGITDTQYF	TGTGCCAGCAGTTCTTGGGACGGCATCACAGATACGCAGTATTTT	NA	TRBV27	TRBJ2-3	NA	15
CAWSAEDLNTEAFF	TGTGCCTGGAGTGCGGAAGACCTGAACACTGAAGCTTTCTTT	NA	TRBV30	TRBJ1-1	NA	14
CASSAWDRSAGTQYF	TGTGCCAGCAGCGCTTGGGACAGGTCGGCCGGTACCCAGTACTTC	NA	TRBV9	TRBJ2-5	TRBD1	15
CASSLRDRGVDEQYF	TGTGCCAGCAGCTTAAGAGACAGGGGAGTGGACGAGCAGTACTTC	NA	TRBV11-2	TRBJ2-7	TRBD1	15
CASSPLGGSPADTQYF	TGTGCCAGCAGCCCTCTGGGCGGGAGCCCCGCAGATACGCAGTATTTT	once	TRBV7-7	TRBJ2-3	TRBD2	16
CASTFLEGESQFF	TGTGCCAGCACCTTCCTCGAGGGAGAATCGCAGTTCTTC	NA	TRBV6-1	TRBJ2-1	NA	13
CASSSLGQMDGYTF	TGTGCCAGCAGCTCGCTGGGACAGATGGATGGCTACACCTTC	once	TRBV7-8	TRBJ1-2	TRBD1	14
CASSLGGAGKPQHF	TGTGCCAGCAGCTTGGGTGGGGCGGGGAAGCCCCAGCATTTT	once	TRBV5-4	TRBJ1-5	NA	14
CASSEWGLAGGGEQFF	TGTGCCAGCAGTGAATGGGGGCTAGCGGGAGGCGGTGAGCAGTTCTTC	NA	TRBV2	TRBJ2-1	TRBD2	16
CASSPETGDNQPQHF	TGTGCCAGCAGCCCCGAAACGGGGGACAATCAGCCCCAGCATTTT	NA	TRBV7-6	TRBJ1-5	NA	15
CSVESGQETYEQYF	TGCAGCGTTGAATCTGGACAGGAGACCTACGAGCAGTACTTC	NA	TRBV29-1	TRBJ2-7	TRBD1	14
CASSYNLDYEQYF	TGTGCCAGCAGCTACAATCTCGACTACGAGCAGTACTTC	NA	TRBV5-6	TRBJ2-7	NA	13
CASGDGLAAMGEQYF	TGTGCCAGCGGGGACGGACTAGCCGCTATGGGGGAGCAGTACTTC	NA	TRBV2	TRBJ2-7	TRBD2	15
CASSTSGGGTGELFF	TGCGCCAGCAGTACTAGCGGAGGGGGGACCGGGGAGCTGTTTTTT	NA	TRBV5-1	TRBJ2-2	TRBD2	15
CASSQEIFNEQYF	TGCGCCAGCAGCCAAGAAATCTTTAACGAGCAGTACTTC	once	TRBV4-3	TRBJ2-7	NA	13
CASRKLSSGITDTQYF	TGTGCCAGCAGGAAACTAAGTAGCGGGATCACAGATACGCAGTATTTT	once	TRBV27	TRBJ2-3	TRBD2	16
CASLTTGTNTEAFF	TGTGCCAGCCTCACCACAGGGACCAACACTGAAGCTTTCTTT	NA	TRBV6-6	TRBJ1-1	NA	14
CATSTTGPAAYNEQFF	TGTGCCACCAGCACCACGGGACCTGCAGCCTACAATGAGCAGTTCTTC	NA	TRBV15	TRBJ2-1	NA	16
CASEDRSATSFVDNEQFF	TGTGCCAGTGAGGACAGGTCAGCGACTAGCTTCGTGGACAATGAGCAGTTCTTC	NA	TRBV19	TRBJ2-1	NA	18
CASSQDRKIYEQYF	TGTGCCAGCAGCCAAGACCGTAAAATCTACGAGCAGTACTTC	NA	TRBV7-9	TRBJ2-7	NA	14